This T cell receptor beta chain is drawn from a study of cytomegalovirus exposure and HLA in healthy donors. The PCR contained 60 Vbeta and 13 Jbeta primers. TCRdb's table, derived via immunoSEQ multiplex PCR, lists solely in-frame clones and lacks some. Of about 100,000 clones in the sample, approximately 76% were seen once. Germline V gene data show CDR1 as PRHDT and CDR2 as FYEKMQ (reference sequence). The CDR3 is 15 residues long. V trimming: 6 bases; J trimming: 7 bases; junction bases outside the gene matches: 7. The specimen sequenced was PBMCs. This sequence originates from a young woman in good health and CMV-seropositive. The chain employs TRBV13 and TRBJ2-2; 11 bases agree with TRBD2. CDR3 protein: CASSLLAGVDGELFF. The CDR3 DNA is TGTGCCAGCAGTTTACTAGCGGGAGTAGACGGGGAGCTGTTTTTT.